This T cell receptor (beta chain) was observed in a study of spatial heterogeneity in lung cancer (dated by TCRdb to the late 2010s). For context, the study as a whole: More beta-chain than alpha-chain transcripts were consistently detected, likely reflecting higher beta-chain transcript abundance. In tumor regions, TCR transcript counts showed a strong correlation with a T cell transcriptional module score derived from matched bulk RNA-seq. In the raw uncorrected reads, each unique combination of TCR and UMI appeared more than ten times on average. The study quantitatively compared TCR alpha and beta repertoires across multiple tumor regions, matched nontumor lung and blood in non-small cell lung cancer. TCR repertoire features were related to nonsynonymous mutation counts determined by whole-exome sequencing of tumor tissue. Both alpha and beta chains were TCR-sequenced in approximately 200 tumor regions, roughly 70 matched nontumor lung samples and more than 50 PBMC samples obtained at surgery. The investigation overall reported the following: TCR-seq coverage of tumor T cells was estimated at only roughly 7.7% for alpha chains and 13% for beta chains. Additional single-cell paired TCR alpha and beta sequencing was considered necessary to confirm, at a functional level, the hypothesis that regional TCRs recognize regional mutations. Counts of ubiquitous and regional expanded TCRs correlated with counts of ubiquitous and regional nonsynonymous mutations, respectively. The tumor nonsynonymous mutation count correlated with the number of expanded alpha and beta TCRs within the tumor.

The CDR3 goes from the cysteine to the phenylalanine over 12 residues. Here the CDR3 DNA is all that survives: 36 bases in frame from base 1. V and J are truncated by 4 bases and 4 bases respectively, leaving an intervening sequence of 7 bases. In the case of this clonotype: This clone's antigen is unknown. No base quality information exists; no much larger clone differs at one position.

The method was 5' RACE. Reads for this sample came from a NextSeq 500. To allow correction of PCR and sequencing errors, the TCR library protocol tagged every TCR cDNA molecule with a unique molecular identifier. Per the source publication's procedure: TCR identification, UMI-based error correction and CDR3 extraction were all carried out with Decombinator tools. TCRs above a frequency of 2 per 1,000, corresponding to the top 1% of the tumor frequency distribution, were defined as expanded. Expanded tumor TCRs statistically deemed absent (corrected P<0.05) from at least one tumor region were classed as regional, and all other expanded tumor TCRs were classed as ubiquitous. Renyi diversity was computed with the R vegan package after each repertoire had been subsampled 100 times to 5,000 TCRs. CDR3 similarity networks were built from amino acid triplet string-kernel similarity, connecting CDR3s with pairwise similarity above 0.82. Through fastp at Q25 and MiXCR, TCRdb rebuilt clones from the public reads, retaining in-frame beta chains. Each CDR3 protein appears once, grouped with its most common genes and DNA. Here the V and J calls rest on TCRdb's processing, not on the authors' analysis. Recorded for this sample are approximately 15,000 distinct CDR3 sequences; around 5% of them occurred a single time. 15% to 20% of the sample is in the top ten clones.

Reading the label with the study, this specimen's time point is: sample taken at primary tumor resection. Donors were 72 patients with early-stage, untreated non-small cell lung cancer from the lung TRACERx cohort. TCR sequencing used whole RNA extracted from tumor and nontumor lung tissue, or from cryopreserved PBMC samples, without cell sorting. A patient was chosen for TCR sequencing only when enough RNA was available from at least two tumor regions. Tumor and adjacent nontumor lung specimens were reviewed by a lung pathologist before selection. The V and J genes are TRBV12-3 or TRBV12-4 and TRBJ1-1; the D gene cannot be named for sure. The sequence came from a female donor with early-stage non-small cell lung cancer. The specimen comprised lung tumor tissue, sampled at surgery. The nucleotides read TGTGCCAGCAGTTCGCCGGCCACTGAAGCTTTCTTT. Translation gives CASSSPATEAFF.